This TCR beta chain was identified in a study of blood T cells in healthy people across ages (dated by TCRdb to between 2014 and 2016). General notes on the study: In model experiments, template switching captured about one uniquely barcoded TCR beta cDNA molecule for every two T cells. Age-related changes in TCR beta repertoire diversity were measured in the study by deep sequencing normalized with unique cDNA molecular identifiers. Donors were grouped into four age groups: young (average approximately 16 years), middle-aged (about 40), aged (about 59) and long-lived (around 80). Using the same blood draw, the study looked at two additional independent replicas of 1 million unique cDNA reads for two donors, one aged 18 to 30 and the other aged 80 or older. Study-level results and caveats: Because the CMV infection status of the donors was unknown, age-related changes in expanded clonotypes may potentially have been confounded. Observed TCR beta diversity per million T cells fell roughly linearly with age, and a significant reduction was already apparent by age around 40. Because profiling used bulk unsorted PBMCs, naive and antigen-experienced compartments could not be compared conclusively. A strong correlation was found between observed TCR beta diversity and the percentage of naive T cells measured by flow cytometry. The long-lived group showed more naive CD4+ T cells, fewer expanded clones and increased TCR diversity than the aged group, suggesting age selection. Total diversity estimates from one million sequenced T cells were considered lower bounds and underestimates.

The library came from 5' RACE. This sample was sequenced with an Illumina HiSeq 2500. A second PCR of about 7 to 12 cycles was run with a J-beta primer mix and a sample-barcoded 5' primer. A template-switch 5' adaptor carrying 12 random nucleotides introduced a unique molecular identifier onto each TCR beta cDNA molecule. Each sample yielded at least 2.5 million CDR3-containing paired-end reads. First-strand cDNA was synthesized from all RNA with the Mint cDNA synthesis kit, primed by a TRBC-specific oligonucleotide. Following uracil-DNA glycosylase treatment, all cDNA underwent a first 18-cycle PCR with the universal primers M1SS and BC2_uni_R. The original pipeline was this. For normalization, 1 million high-quality reads, each with a distinct molecular identifier, were randomly selected from each sample. Reads sharing molecular identifiers were discarded rather than binned into consensus sequences. MiTCR, run with a Q25 quality threshold and the strictest error-elimination algorithm, handled CDR3 identification, clonotype clustering and error correction. A nonparametric unseen species model using Euler transformation provided a lower-bound estimate of total TCR beta diversity. Using fastp trimming at Q25 and MiXCR clonotype assembly, TCRdb reanalyzed the public sequencing data and kept in-frame beta chains. Identical CDR3 proteins give one entry, which carries the most common genes and DNA. TCRdb's processing, not the authors', yielded these V and J calls. The sample table shows 800,000 or so distinct CDR3 sequences, and 20% to 25% are seen once. The ten largest clones capture under 4.5% of the sample.

With regard to this clonotype: What this receptor recognizes is not known. No base quality information exists; no much larger clone differs at one position.

The donors were 40 or so Caucasian individuals from Russia, aged about 6 to 95 years, who were systemically healthy. Each donor gave 8 to 10 milliliters of peripheral blood, drawn into EDTA-treated Vacutainer tubes. Ficoll-Paque density-gradient centrifugation was used to isolate PBMCs, with at least 6.5 million per sample. Trizol reagent was used to extract total RNA from PBMCs, with at least 5 micrograms per sample. Naive CD45RAhigh/CD27high T cell percentages were measured by flow cytometry on a PBMC aliquot from every donor. V sheds 0 bases and J sheds 7 bases, leaving 15 bases between their ends. The CDR3 runs 16 amino acids, cysteine and phenylalanine included. The CDR3 DNA has 48 bases and is translated from base 1. Based on the germline V gene, the CDR1 and CDR2 sequences are LGHNA and YNFKEQ. These data were likewise used in another study, on T cells of mothers and their children. Drawing on the second study: Donors were nine systemically healthy Caucasian individuals: three mothers and their six children. cDNA synthesis consumed the entire amount of extracted RNA, loaded at around 1.4 ug RNA in each 15 ul reaction. Sample barcodes and 2-4 random nucleotides were added via the M1S primer in the second PCR. More than 8 million TCR beta CDR3 reads were obtained from each mother, and some 3.2 million reads were obtained from each child. In both related and unrelated pairs, thymic selection shapes the output of TCR recombination in a similar way, with inherited differences having only a minor effect. Normalized repertoire overlap in related mother-child pairs was always slightly higher than in unrelated mother-child pairs, but the difference was never significant. Persistent microchimeric T cell clones were not detected, at a sensitivity of around 95 clones per million clonotypes. The study used deep NGS to compare TCR beta repertoires of mothers and children, seeking features distinguishing related mother-child pairs from unrelated individuals. The mean age was about 37 +/- 4 years for the mothers and around 11 +/- 4 years for the children. After adapter ligation with NEBNext reagents, the libraries were sequenced on Illumina HiSeq 2000 with 100+100 nt paired-end reads. To avoid cross-contamination, the mother libraries and the child libraries were prepared a month apart and sequenced in separate runs. For each donor, between about 500,000 and 2,200,000 distinct TCR beta clonotypes were identified. Naive TCR beta clonotypes were estimated from low-frequency clonotypes matched to each donor's FACS-determined naive share, without sorting.

Rearrangement joined TRBV4-2 to TRBJ1-4; TRBD1 is perhaps the D gene, given 5 matching bases. Sequenced sample: blood. The TCR was taken from a boy younger than 18 in good health. The sequenced DNA is TGTGCCAGCAGCCAAGATTACAGGACCGCTTTTGAAAAACTGTTTTTT. The resulting protein is CASSQDYRTAFEKLFF.